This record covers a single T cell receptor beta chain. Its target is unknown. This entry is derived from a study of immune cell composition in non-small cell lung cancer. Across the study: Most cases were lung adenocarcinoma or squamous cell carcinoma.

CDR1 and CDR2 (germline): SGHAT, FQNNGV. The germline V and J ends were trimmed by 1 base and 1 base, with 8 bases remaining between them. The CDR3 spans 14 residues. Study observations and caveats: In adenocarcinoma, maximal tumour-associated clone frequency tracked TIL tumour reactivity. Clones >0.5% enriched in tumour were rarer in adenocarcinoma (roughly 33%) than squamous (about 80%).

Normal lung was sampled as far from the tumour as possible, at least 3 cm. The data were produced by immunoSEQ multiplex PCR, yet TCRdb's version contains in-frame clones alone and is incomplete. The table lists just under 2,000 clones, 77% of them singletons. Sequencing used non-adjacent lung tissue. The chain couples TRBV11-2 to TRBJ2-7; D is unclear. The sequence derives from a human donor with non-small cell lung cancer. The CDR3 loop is CASSLVHTSYEQYF. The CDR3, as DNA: TGTGCCAGCAGCTTAGTTCACACATCCTACGAGCAGTACTTC.